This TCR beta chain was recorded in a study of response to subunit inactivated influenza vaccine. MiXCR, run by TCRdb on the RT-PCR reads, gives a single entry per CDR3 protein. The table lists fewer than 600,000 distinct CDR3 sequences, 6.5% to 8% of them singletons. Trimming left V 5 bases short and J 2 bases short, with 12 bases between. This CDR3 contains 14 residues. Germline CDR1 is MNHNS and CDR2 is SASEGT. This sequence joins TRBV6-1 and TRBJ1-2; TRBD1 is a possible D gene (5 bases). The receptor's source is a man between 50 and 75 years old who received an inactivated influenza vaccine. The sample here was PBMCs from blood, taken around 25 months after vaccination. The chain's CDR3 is CASSKDRQNYGYTF. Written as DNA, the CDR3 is TGTGCCAGCAGTAAAGACAGACAAAACTATGGCTACACCTTC.